This T cell receptor (beta chain) appears in the sequencing data of a study of identical twins. Healthy Caucasian individuals made up all the donors. The germline CDR1 and CDR2 sequences are LGHNA and YSLEER. The trim removed 4 bases at V and 3 bases at J, leaving 9 bases unmatched. The CDR3 totals 17 residues. This clonotype occurred a few times. What it binds is unknown. Using its own MiXCR run on the 5' RACE reads, TCRdb lists one record per CDR3 protein. The sample shows about 700,000 distinct CDR3 sequences, approximately 9% of them seen only once. The study, taken as a whole, reports: Monozygotic twin pairs showed more out-of-frame TCR alpha sharing than models estimated. For cord blood, abundant beta clonotypes had fewer insertions, unlike memory repertoires, which showed none.

The sample was also reused in another study, on yellow fever vaccine responses in identical twins.

Source material: PBMCs. The receptor's source is a woman aged 18-29 years in good health. The chain couples TRBV4-3 to TRBJ2-7; 13 bases are a match to TRBD2. The CDR3 DNA reads TGCGCCAGCAGCCCCGGAATTGGACTAGCGGGGGACTACGAGCAGTACTTC. It translates to CASSPGIGLAGDYEQYF.